This T cell receptor beta chain derives from a study of blood T cells in healthy people across ages. Germline-derived CDR1 and CDR2 are SEHNR and FQNEAQ (reference sequence). V was clipped by 5 bases and J by 2 bases, with 15 bases between them. The CDR3 extends over 16 amino acids. Primers used in a second PCR of about 7 to 12 cycles were a sample-barcoded 5' primer and a J-beta primer mix. TCRdb processed the 5' RACE reads anew with MiXCR; each CDR3 protein has one entry. In the table there are some 730,000 distinct CDR3 sequences, 22% of which are singletons. V and J are TRBV7-9 and TRBJ2-2; no reliable D call. The TCR sequence derives from a man aged 70-80 years in good health. Sequenced material: blood. The CDR3 DNA sequence: TGTGCCAGCAGCCCATCCGCCACAGTAAACACCGGGGAGCTGTTTTTT. Its translation is CASSPSATVNTGELFF.